Here is one T cell receptor beta chain with its context. The antigen is not known. This sample was taken from a study of T cell responses to AZD1222 COVID-19 vaccine. Study-level results: Within unmutated variant regions lay the reported targets of nearly half of spike-specific TCRs. Mostly white British, mostly female donors; authors suggested clonal diversity may be underestimated. Researchers report vaccine-associated CD4 TCRs spanning spike, with dominance at 160-218 and 743-854. The repertoires were collected only after the peak T cell response.

The CDR3 is 15 amino acids. The germline V gene has CDR1 SQVTM and CDR2 ANQGSEA. V lost 7 bases and J lost 5, with 23 bases in between. Libraries were prepared by immunoSEQ multiplex PCR; TCRdb keeps only in-frame clonotypes and omits some of them. The data contain 150,000 to 160,000 clones, about nine tenths of them seen just once; the ten biggest clones take up about 5.5%. This TCR was recovered from an adult in good health. J is TRBJ1-1 and V is TRBV29-1; TRBD1 might be the D (6 bases). The sample consisted of peripheral blood, taken on day 0 of MenACWY control vaccination. This chain's CDR3 is CSGVNTGKGRTEAFF. The CDR3 DNA follows: TGCAGCGGGGTGAACACAGGGAAAGGGAGGACTGAAGCTTTCTTT.